The 27 T cell receptor beta chains below were found in one sample sequenced in a study of naive and memory T cell subsets. As to treatment: skin biopsy from PPD injection site in Mantoux-positive individual. TCR cDNA received a 3' ligated oligonucleotide that carried a UMI. Ligated cDNA underwent four rounds of PCR with nested alpha and beta constant region primers and SP2. One entry per CDR3 protein results from TCRdb running MiXCR on the UMI-ligation and nested PCR reads. The table shows tens of thousands of distinct CDR3 sequences, with about 6.2% occurring only once. Sequences were derived from skin, sampled from a tuberculin skin test site. Source of these receptors: an adult in good health.

V gene TRBV7-2 combines with J gene TRBJ2-2, with 7 bases lining up with TRBD2. CDR1 is SGHTA, CDR2 FQGNSA, per germline. The CDR3 has 17 residues. After removal of 5 bases from V and 5 bases from J, the junction contained 14 bases not matched to a gene. CDR3 protein: CASSPSLLAARTGELFF. The CDR3 DNA sequence: TGTGCCAGCAGCCCCTCGCTCCTAGCGGCACGGACCGGGGAGCTGTTTTTT. Drawing the rest from reference TRBV7-2 and TRBJ2-2, the complete variable domain is GAGVSQSPSNKVTEKGKDVELRCDPISGHTALYWYRQSLGQGLEFLIYFQGNSAPDKSGLPSDRFSAERTGGSVSTLTIQRTQQEDSAVYLCASSPSLLAARTGELFFGEGSRLTVL.

This clonotype was recorded many times. The J gene is TRBJ2-7, the V gene TRBV18, with 10 bases fitting TRBD1. The CDR3 totals 15 residues. The germline V gene has CDR1 KGHSH and CDR2 LQKENI. Trimming removed 0 bases from V and 3 bases from J; junction bases left unmatched: 2. CDR3 loop: CASSPPGQGIYEQYF. CDR3 DNA sequence: TGTGCCAGCTCACCACCGGGACAGGGGATCTACGAGCAGTACTTC.

This clonotype was seen at least ten times. This rearrangement joins TRBV20-1 to TRBJ2-7; TRBD2 agrees at 7 bases. In germline, CDR1 is DFQATT, CDR2 SNEGSKA (reference sequence). The CDR3 is made up of 13 amino acids. V was clipped by 2 bases and J by 2 bases; unmatched bases: 3. This chain's CDR3 is CSARLGGPYEQYF. The CDR3, as DNA: TGCAGTGCTAGACTGGGAGGGCCCTACGAGCAGTACTTC.

This clonotype was counted ten times or more. The rearrangement links TRBV20-1 to TRBJ2-7; maybe TRBD1 (5 bases). The CDR3 length is 15 residues. V lost 0 bases and J lost 1, with 13 bases in between. CDR1 and CDR2 from the germline V gene are DFQATT and SNEGSKA (reference sequence). The CDR3 spells CSARDFDSRSYEQYF. CDR3 bases: TGCAGTGCTAGAGATTTTGACAGTCGTTCCTACGAGCAGTACTTC.

This clonotype was picked up a small number of times. The J gene is TRBJ1-4, the V gene TRBV2; unclear D gene. Trimming pared 0 bases from V and 17 bases from J, leaving 16 bases between. Germline V CDR1 and CDR2: SNHLY, FYNNEI. The CDR3 covers 13 residues. The CDR3 bases are TGTGCCAGCAGTGAAGCGATACCTCCCAGGAGTTTTTTT. Its translation: CASSEAIPPRSFF.

This clonotype appeared many times. V is TRBV29-1 and J is TRBJ2-7, with TRBD1 identical over 8 bases. This CDR3 has 14 amino acids. With 0 bases clipped from V and 1 base from J, the junction kept 2 bases outside the gene matches. Germline loops: CDR1 SQVTM, CDR2 ANQGSEA. DNA for the CDR3: TGCAGCGTTGAAGATAGGACAGGGTCCTACGAGCAGTACTTC. It specifies CSVEDRTGSYEQYF.

This clonotype was seen ten or more times. The chain combines TRBV29-1 with TRBJ2-1, with D possibly matching TRBD2 (7 bases). Trimming took off 8 bases at V and 7 bases at J, with 15 bases between the two ends. Per germline, CDR1 SQVTM and CDR2 ANQGSEA. This CDR3 spans 12 amino acids. The CDR3 coding sequence is TGCAGCACCGGGGGGCCAGGAAATGAGCAGTTCTTC. Amino acids: CSTGGPGNEQFF.

The table lists this clonotype with many counts. The rearrangement joins TRBV12-3 or TRBV12-4 to TRBJ2-4; D possibly uses TRBD1 or TRBD2 (6 bases each). Trimming shortened V by 2 bases and J by 14 bases, and 16 bases separated the two germline ends. The CDR3 contains 13 residues. The CDR3 reads CASSLSGAQTKYF. Here the CDR3 DNA reads TGTGCCAGCAGTTTATCGGGGGCACAGACCAAGTACTTC.

By sample share, this clonotype is medium-sized. The chain employs TRBV29-1 and TRBJ1-3; D may be TRBD1 (5 bases). CDR1 and CDR2 from the germline V gene are SQVTM and ANQGSEA. V shed 0 bases and J shed 2 bases, with 20 bases lying between them. This CDR3 is built from 18 residues. The CDR3 DNA reads TGCAGCGTTGAAGAACCTCATTTCCCAGGGAAAACTGGAAACACCATATATTTT. Translation: CSVEEPHFPGKTGNTIYF.

This clonotype was counted many times. The rearrangement joins TRBV12-3 or TRBV12-4 to TRBJ1-2; no firm D call. This CDR3 is 14 amino acids long. V lost 1 base and J lost 7, with 13 bases in between. CDR3 residues: CASSLGTGFVGYTF. CDR3 coding DNA: TGTGCCAGCAGTTTAGGGACCGGGTTTGTTGGCTACACCTTC.

The chain has TRBV20-1 and TRBJ1-1; 7 bases align to TRBD1. V was clipped by 2 bases and J by 5 bases; unmatched bases: 5. Germline lookup yields CDR1 DFQATT and CDR2 SNEGSKA (reference sequence). The CDR3 is 13 amino acids. The CDR3 nucleotides read TGCAGTGCTAGATCCCAGGGGGTAACTGAAGCTTTCTTT. Encoded protein: CSARSQGVTEAFF.

This clonotype was seen more than once but under ten times. This chain joins TRBV29-1 and TRBJ2-5; no clear D gene. The germline gives CDR1 SQVTM, CDR2 ANQGSEA. The CDR3 covers 11 residues. Trimming stripped 4 bases from V and 5 bases from J, with 8 bases between. The CDR3 DNA reads TGCAGCGTTGTCTGCACGGAGACCCAGTACTTC. It yields the protein CSVVCTETQYF.

Remarks on this clonotype: This may be a read error: a much more frequent sequence differs by one nucleotide. Since no conserved phenylalanine or tryptophan closes the CDR3, a read error is the likely cause. The V call is TRBV2, the J call TRBJ2-6; 8 bases fit TRBD1. This CDR3 comprises 16 residues. Trimming cost V 5 bases and J 3 bases; bases outside gene matches: 6. Germline-derived CDR1 and CDR2 are SNHLY and FYNNEI. The chain's CDR3 is CASSPQGAYGANVLTL. The CDR3 nucleotides read TGTGCCAGCAGTCCCCAGGGGGCTTATGGGGCCAACGTCCTGACTCTC.

This clonotype was detected ten times or more. This chain joins TRBV20-1 and TRBJ2-3, with D unclear. The V gene lost 0 bases and the J gene lost 2 bases, with 6 bases spanning the gap. The CDR3 has 13 amino acids. CDR1 and CDR2 (germline): DFQATT, SNEGSKA (reference sequence). CDR3 nucleotide sequence: TGCAGTGCTAGAGAGGGTATCACAGATACGCAGTATTTT. Its protein is CSAREGITDTQYF.

This clonotype was seen many times. The chain links TRBV3-1 to TRBJ2-7; D is unresolved. The CDR3 length is 14 residues. Trimming shortened V by 4 bases and J by 5 bases, and 15 bases separated the two germline ends. The germline gives CDR1 LGHDT, CDR2 YNNKEL (reference sequence). As DNA, the CDR3 is TGTGCCAGCAGCCCCGACGGATCCCTCAACGAGCAGTACTTC. It codes for CASSPDGSLNEQYF.

This clonotype was recorded many times. The chain joins TRBV29-1 to TRBJ2-1; no clear D. V gave up 1 base and J gave up 8 bases, with 15 bases separating them. CDR1 and CDR2 (germline): SQVTM, ANQGSEA. The CDR3 is 14 amino acids. The CDR3 protein is CSVEAYMRGDEQFF. The CDR3 DNA follows: TGCAGCGTTGAAGCATACATGAGAGGCGATGAGCAGTTCTTC.

This clonotype was seen a handful of times. The chain has TRBV2 and TRBJ1-5; D remains unclear. V lost 6 bases and J lost 1, with 13 bases in between. The length of the CDR3 is 15 residues. Germline lookup yields CDR1 SNHLY and CDR2 FYNNEI. The CDR3, as DNA: TGTGCCAGCAGCTCCCATCAAAACAGCAATCAGCCCCAGCATTTT. The encoded protein is CASSSHQNSNQPQHF. Complete variable domain (other parts from reference TRBV2 and TRBJ1-5): EPEVTQTPSHQVTQMGQEVILRCVPISNHLYFYWYRQILGQKVEFLVSFYNNEISEKSEIFDDQFSVERPDGSNFTLKIRSTKLEDSAMYFCASSSHQNSNQPQHFGDGTRLSIL.

The sample holds many counts of this clonotype. The rearrangement links TRBV7-9 to TRBJ2-1; D not certain. V was clipped by 0 bases and J by 0 bases, with 9 bases between them. In germline, CDR1 is SEHNR, CDR2 FQNEAQ (reference sequence). The CDR3 is 16 amino acids. This CDR3 is CASSLAVAVSYNEQFF. The CDR3 DNA sequence: TGTGCCAGCAGCTTAGCGGTGGCTGTCTCCTACAATGAGCAGTTCTTC.

Comment on this clonotype: This sequence may be a read error, since a much larger clone differs from it by one base. The chain carries TRBV19 and TRBJ1-5, with 12 nucleotides matching TRBD1. The CDR3 has 18 amino acids. CDR1 is LNHDA, CDR2 SQIVND, per germline (reference sequence). CDR3 region: CVSTPRGQGAHLGQPQHF. The CDR3 region has the DNA TGTGTCAGTACCCCCCGGGGACAGGGGGCTCACCTTGGTCAGCCCCAGCATTTT.

This clonotype has ten or more counts. The CDR3 sequence is CASLQRTNSYEQYF. The CDR3 coding sequence is TGTGCCAGCCTACAGCGCACCAACTCCTACGAGCAGTACTTC. This chain links TRBV2 with TRBJ2-7; no clear D gene. The V gene lost 8 bases and the J gene lost 0 bases, with 14 bases spanning the gap. The CDR3 contains 14 residues. Germline CDR1 and CDR2: SNHLY and FYNNEI.

This clonotype is categorized as medium-sized. The chain carries TRBV10-1 and TRBJ2-6, with D possibly being TRBD2 (6 bases). There are 14 residues in the CDR3. Germline V gives CDR1 WNHNN, CDR2 SYGVQD (reference sequence). Deletions cut 4 bases from V and 2 bases from J, with 6 bases between. For the CDR3, the DNA is TGCGCCAGCAGTGGCGGGGCTGGGGCCAACGTCCTGACTTTC. Amino acids: CASSGGAGANVLTF.

This clonotype appeared many times. The V gene is TRBV5-6, the J gene TRBJ2-5; D is possibly TRBD2 (5 bases). The V gene lost 0 bases and the J gene lost 5 bases, with 11 bases spanning the gap. Germline V gene data show CDR1 as SGHDT and CDR2 as YYEEEE. CDR3 length: 14 residues. Here the CDR3 reads CASSLVAPGETQYF. The CDR3 DNA sequence: TGTGCCAGCAGCTTGGTTGCACCGGGGGAGACCCAGTACTTC.

This clonotype was recorded at least ten times. The chain's CDR3 is CRAGDGVETQYF. In DNA form, the CDR3 reads TGCAGGGCGGGGGATGGGGTGGAGACCCAGTACTTC. The V call is TRBV20-1, the J call TRBJ2-5, with TRBD2 matching 7 bases. The CDR3 totals 12 residues. Germline V gives CDR1 DFQATT, CDR2 SNEGSKA (reference sequence).

In this sample, this clonotype turned up many times. The chain has TRBV7-2 and TRBJ2-7; 12 bases fit TRBD2. V was clipped by 1 base and J by 4 bases; unmatched bases: 5. Germline CDR1 reads SGHTA; CDR2 reads FQGNSA. CDR3 size: 16 residues. CDR3 sequence (DNA): TGTGCCAGCAGCTTAGTTTCCGGGACTAGCGGGTACGAGCAGTACTTC. It encodes CASSLVSGTSGYEQYF.

With regard to this clonotype: A read error may produce the germline difference seen at one junction end. V and J are TRBV5-5 and TRBJ1-2, with D hard to call. Germline V CDR1 and CDR2: SGHKS, YYEKEE (reference sequence). This CDR3 contains 12 residues. CDR3 sequence reads: CASSWTDYGDTF. The CDR3 DNA sequence: TGTGCCAGCAGCTGGACTGATTATGGCGACACCTTC. Variable domain in full (rest from reference TRBV5-5 and TRBJ1-2): DAGVTQSPTHLIKTRGQQVTLRCSPISGHKSVSWYQQVLGQGPQFIFQYYEKEERGRGNFPDRFSARQFPNYSSELNVNALLLGDSALYLCASSWTDYGDTFGSGTRLTVV.

This clonotype has ten or more counts. V is TRBV29-1 and J is TRBJ2-1, with D possibly TRBD2 on 5 matching bases. This CDR3 region has 15 residues. The V end was cut by 7 bases, the J end by 2 bases, with 18 bases between. From germline, CDR1 is SQVTM and CDR2 ANQGSEA. The chain's CDR3 is CSGSGFQATYNEQFF. In DNA form, the CDR3 reads TGCAGCGGTTCGGGATTTCAGGCCACCTACAATGAGCAGTTCTTC.

This clonotype occurred many times. The junction shows a germline mismatch at one end, possibly a read error. CDR3 protein: CSATTANYGDTF. CDR3 coding DNA: TGCAGCGCCACGACAGCCAACTATGGCGACACCTTC. The chain recombines TRBV29-1 with TRBJ1-2; D is perhaps TRBD1 (5 bases). CDR3 length equals 12 residues. Germline CDR1 SQVTM, CDR2 ANQGSEA.